The 19 T cell receptor beta chains in this list originate from one sample, sequenced in a study of cytomegalovirus exposure and HLA in healthy donors. Primers: 60 Vbeta forward and 13 Jbeta reverse. Method: immunoSEQ multiplex PCR; TCRdb's copy keeps in-frame clones and lacks some. The table lists around 65,000 clones, 85% to 90% of them singletons. Material for sequencing was PBMCs. The receptors were sampled from a female donor in good health and CMV-seronegative.

J is TRBJ1-6 and V is TRBV6-5; D remains unclear. CDR3 size: 15 residues. CDR1 and CDR2 from the germline V gene are MNHEY and SVGAGI. V lost 2 bases to trimming and J lost 0 bases, with 5 bases between them. The CDR3 here is CASSYGGSYNSPLHF. The CDR3 DNA reads as TGTGCCAGCAGTTACGGCGGCTCCTATAATTCACCCCTCCACTTT.

The CDR3 bases are TGTGCCTGGAGTCGCCGATACAGGGGGAACGGAAACACCATATATTTT. The encoded protein is CAWSRRYRGNGNTIYF. The J gene is TRBJ1-3, the V gene TRBV30; 8 bases map to TRBD1. CDR3 length: 16 amino acids. The germline gives CDR1 GTSNPN, CDR2 SVGIG (reference sequence). V was clipped by 2 bases and J by 4 bases; unmatched bases: 10.

This clone has a single count. The rearrangement links TRBV10-2 to TRBJ2-3; 9 nucleotides line up with TRBD1. This CDR3 is 14 amino acids long. CDR1 is WSHSY and CDR2 is SAAADI in the germline V gene. The V gene end was trimmed by 4 bases and the J gene end by 6 bases; junction bases not matched to a gene: 5. CDR3 nucleotides: TGCGCCAGCAGTGGTACAGGGGGCCTCGATACGCAGTATTTT. Translating gives CASSGTGGLDTQYF.

The V call is TRBV10-3, the J call TRBJ2-1; TRBD2 aligns across 9 bases. V gave up 3 bases and J gave up 5 bases; unmatched junction bases: 8. Per the germline V gene, CDR1 is ENHRY and CDR2 is SYGVKD. The CDR3 extends over 16 amino acids. CDR3 amino acids: CAISDPGRGGNNEQFF. The CDR3 coding sequence is TGTGCCATCAGTGATCCTGGGCGGGGGGGAAACAATGAGCAGTTCTTC.

The sample holds one count of this clone. The rearrangement uses TRBV28 and TRBJ2-7, with 9 bases that match TRBD2. Germline CDR1 is MDHEN and CDR2 is SYDVKM. The V segment lost 7 bases and the J segment 0 bases; nucleotides outside the gene matches: 7. The CDR3 runs to 15 residues. CDR3: CASMAPGLASYEQYF. The CDR3 DNA follows: TGTGCCAGCATGGCTCCGGGACTAGCCTCCTACGAGCAGTACTTC.

CDR3 coding DNA: TGTGCCAGCATCCCCGACAGGAACACTGAAGCTTTCTTT. Translation gives CASIPDRNTEAFF. The chain combines TRBV6-5 with TRBJ1-1; possible D gene TRBD1, 5 bases. Germline CDR1 and CDR2: MNHEY and SVGAGI. The CDR3 extends over 13 amino acids. V lost 7 bases, J lost 1 base, and 10 bases lay in between.

The rearrangement uses TRBV7-2 and TRBJ1-2; D not certain. V was clipped by 2 bases and J by 4 bases, with 8 bases between them. Germline lookup yields CDR1 SGHTA and CDR2 FQGNSA. The CDR3 runs 13 residues. The CDR3 loop reads CASSLTPSYGYTF. For the CDR3, the DNA is TGTGCCAGCAGCTTAACCCCCAGCTATGGCTACACCTTC.

This chain's CDR3 is CASSSDRGTSPLHF. As DNA, the CDR3 is TGCGCCAGCAGTTCCGACAGGGGGACATCACCCCTCCACTTT. The rearrangement joins TRBV5-1 to TRBJ1-6, with 9 bases aligning to TRBD1. Germline CDR1 and CDR2: SGHRS and YFSETQ. This CDR3 has 14 residues. V lost 5 bases, J lost 10 bases, and 7 bases stayed unmatched.

This clone was recorded once. V gene TRBV6-1 combines with J gene TRBJ1-2; 8 nucleotides align to TRBD1. V lost 5 bases to trimming and J lost 4 bases; unmatched junction nucleotides: 9. The CDR3 contains 15 residues. The V gene's germline CDR1 is MNHNS and CDR2 SASEGT. CDR3 protein: CASSSYGQGGYGYTF. The CDR3 nucleotides are TGTGCCAGCAGTTCTTACGGACAGGGAGGCTATGGCTACACCTTC.

The chain employs TRBV27 and TRBJ2-3; D remains unclear. Trimming stripped 2 bases from V and 6 bases from J, with 3 bases between. This CDR3 is built from 11 residues. Germline V gene data show CDR1 as MNHEY and CDR2 as SMNVEV (reference sequence). CDR3 residues: CASSLGDTQYF. The DNA of the CDR3 is TGTGCCAGCAGTTTAGGCGATACGCAGTATTTT.

This clone was observed a single time. The V call is TRBV5-1, the J call TRBJ2-7; maybe TRBD2 (5 bases). Germline CDR1 and CDR2: SGHRS and YFSETQ. V was clipped by 0 bases and J by 7 bases, with 14 bases between them. The CDR3 is made up of 14 amino acids. In DNA form, the CDR3 reads TGCGCCAGCAGCTTGGATGTTTCGACGGGGGAGCAGTACTTC. It specifies CASSLDVSTGEQYF.

This clone occurred once. V and J are TRBV5-6 and TRBJ1-3, with D hard to call. Per germline, CDR1 SGHDT and CDR2 YYEEEE. Trimming stripped 6 bases from V and 0 bases from J, with 10 bases between. The CDR3 runs 14 residues. The CDR3 bases are TGTGCCAGCACCCAGACAAACTCTGGAAACACCATATATTTT. Translating gives CASTQTNSGNTIYF.

The chain couples TRBV6-5 to TRBJ2-5, with 7 bases identical to TRBD1. Per the germline V gene, CDR1 is MNHEY and CDR2 is SVGAGI. The CDR3 sequence is 13 residues long. Trimming took 4 bases from V and 6 from J; bases not matched to a gene: 5. Written as DNA, the CDR3 is TGTGCCAGCAGTTCAGGGGGTGGGCAGACCCAGTACTTC. It codes for CASSSGGGQTQYF.

The V gene is TRBV6-1, the J gene TRBJ2-5; the match to TRBD1 covers 7 bases. The CDR3 spans 14 residues. The junction had 8 bases not matched to a gene; V was cut back by 6 bases and J by 4 bases. Germline V CDR1 and CDR2: MNHNS, SASEGT. For the CDR3, the DNA is TGTGCCAGCAGCTCTGACAGGGTTGGAGAGACCCAGTACTTC. Amino acids: CASSSDRVGETQYF.

The V call is TRBV30, the J call TRBJ2-3; D possibly corresponds to TRBD1 (6 bases). The CDR3 is 14 amino acids. The V end was cut by 2 bases, the J end by 6 bases, with 15 bases between. The V gene's germline CDR1 is GTSNPN and CDR2 SVGIG (reference sequence). The CDR3 bases are TGTGCCTGGAGTCGGTTTACAAGGGGGGATACGCAGTATTTT. This codes for CAWSRFTRGDTQYF.

CDR3 coding DNA: TGTGCCAGCAGCTTAAACGGACAGGGGACCTCCTACGAGCAGTACTTC. This codes for CASSLNGQGTSYEQYF. This chain joins TRBV11-2 and TRBJ2-7; the match to TRBD1 covers 9 bases. Germline CDR1 is SGHAT and CDR2 is FQNNGV. The V gene end was trimmed by 2 bases and the J gene end by 0 bases; junction bases not matched to a gene: 5. This CDR3 spans 16 amino acids.

The chain couples TRBV2 to TRBJ2-7; 8 bases agree with TRBD2. Looked up from germline, CDR1 is SNHLY and CDR2 is FYNNEI. The ends lost 10 bases at V and 11 bases at J; junction bases unmatched: 16. The CDR3 extends over 13 amino acids. The chain's CDR3 is CATKAGAGFVEYF. The CDR3 nucleotides are TGTGCCACCAAAGCGGGAGCTGGTTTTGTCGAGTACTTC.

V is TRBV6-4 and J is TRBJ2-5; perhaps TRBD2 as D (6 bases). Germline assignment: CDR1 MRHNA and CDR2 SNTAGT. Trimming stripped 4 bases from V and 5 bases from J, with 8 bases between. The CDR3 spans 12 residues. The CDR3 sequence is CASSAGRETQYF. CDR3 nucleotide sequence: TGTGCCAGCAGTGCAGGGAGGGAGACCCAGTACTTC.

In its sample, this clone was seen once. This chain joins TRBV7-2 and TRBJ2-1; TRBD2 matches 7 bases. The CDR3 has 14 residues. In germline, CDR1 is SGHTA, CDR2 FQGNSA. The V gene end was trimmed by 4 bases and the J gene end by 1 base; junction bases not matched to a gene: 1. The CDR3, as DNA: TGTGCCAGCAGCTCGGGAGGATCCTACAATGAGCAGTTCTTC. Translation gives CASSSGGSYNEQFF.